This TCR beta chain was obtained from a study of T cells in Graves' hyperthyroidism and ophthalmopathy. Whole-study results and caveats: Ophthalmopathy got predicted by the model a median roughly 6.4 months before its onset.

CDR3 length: 13 residues. Between the trimmed V and J ends, which lost 4 bases and 4 bases, there was a span of 10 bases. Germline CDR1 is SGHTA and CDR2 is FQGNSA. About this clonotype itself: Its antigen remains unknown. This may come from a read error, since a much larger clone is one base off.

Using RNA transcripts as the source, TCR beta CDR3 regions were amplified. With the HTBI primer set, the TCR CDR3 went through a first round of RT-PCR. TCRdb used MiXCR to reprocess the multiplex PCR reads, holding one entry per CDR3 protein. The sample holds fewer than 650,000 distinct CDR3 sequences; 46% are singletons and the top ten take 44%. Specimen: peripheral blood or thyroid tissue (not recorded which). The V and J genes are TRBV7-2 and TRBJ1-2; TRBD1 might be the D (6 bases). The receptor comes from an adult woman with Graves' disease, either hyperthyroidism or ophthalmopathy (not recorded which). The CDR3 DNA reads TGTGCCAGCAGCTATGGACAGACCTATGGCTACACCTTC. Translation: CASSYGQTYGYTF.